The 20 T cell receptor beta chains in this list originate from one sample, sequenced in a study of blood T cell repertoires in COVID-19. TCRdb's copy holds only in-frame clones and misses some; the assay was immunoSEQ multiplex PCR. Of 250,000 or so clones in the sample, 88% were seen once. Sequenced material: peripheral blood. The receptors shown here come from a man older than 75 with acute or convalescent COVID-19.

V usage is TRBV6-1 and J usage is TRBJ2-5; 12 bases agree with TRBD2. Germline CDR1 and CDR2: MNHNS and SASEGT. The CDR3 sequence is 15 residues long. V trimming: 3 bases; J trimming: 4 bases; junction bases outside the gene matches: 3. In DNA form, the CDR3 reads TGTGCCAGCAGTGAGTCTAGCGGGAGGGTAGAGACCCAGTACTTC. It specifies CASSESSGRVETQYF.

This sequence joins TRBV7-8 and TRBJ1-3; tentative D call: TRBD1 (5 bases). This CDR3 region has 16 residues. Trimming cost V 5 bases and J 3 bases, with 17 bases left between them. Looked up from germline, CDR1 is SGHVS and CDR2 is FQNEAQ. CDR3 amino acids: CASSEIRLGVGNTIYF. The CDR3 DNA sequence: TGTGCCAGCAGCGAGATTAGGTTAGGGGTTGGAAACACCATATATTTT.

This clone was detected only a few times. The chain recombines TRBV7-6 with TRBJ2-1; D is ambiguous. CDR1 is SGHVS and CDR2 is FNYEAQ in the germline V gene. The CDR3 length is 15 residues. The ends were cut back, 4 bases at V and 4 bases at J, with 14 bases in the middle. The CDR3, as DNA: TGTGCCAGCAGCTCCTTCTTCGGGTCATACAATGAGCAGTTCTTC. Its translation is CASSSFFGSYNEQFF.

The chain carries TRBV12-3 or TRBV12-4 and TRBJ2-5; TRBD1 might be the D (6 bases). The CDR3 spans 12 residues. V lost 4 bases and J 7 bases, leaving 10 bases between the germline ends. CDR3: CASSSIGGTQYF. For the CDR3, the DNA is TGTGCCAGCAGTTCTATAGGGGGGACCCAGTACTTC.

V is TRBV11-1 and J is TRBJ2-5, with TRBD2 matching over 9 bases. The length of the CDR3 is 15 residues. CDR1 SGHAT and CDR2 FQDESV come from the germline V gene (reference sequence). J gave up 5 bases and V 5 bases, and 9 bases lay outside the gene matches. The CDR3 DNA reads as TGTGCCAGCAGCCTCGGGACTAGCCCGCTGGAGACCCAGTACTTC. As protein: CASSLGTSPLETQYF.

This clone appeared a single time. The chain uses TRBV29-1 and TRBJ2-1; possible D gene TRBD2, 6 bases. The CDR3 extends over 14 amino acids. CDR1 SQVTM and CDR2 ANQGSEA come from the germline V gene. V was clipped by 3 bases and J by 2 bases, with 11 bases between them. CDR3 in amino acids: CSVDGGTPYNEQFF. CDR3 in DNA: TGCAGCGTTGATGGCGGGACCCCCTACAATGAGCAGTTCTTC.

This chain uses TRBV19 with TRBJ1-1, with D possibly TRBD1 on 5 matching bases. CDR3 length: 11 amino acids. From germline, CDR1 is LNHDA and CDR2 SQIVND (reference sequence). The CDR3 DNA follows: TGTGAGCAGGGTGTGGACACTGAAGCTTTCTTT. It encodes CEQGVDTEAFF.

The chain has TRBV6-5 and TRBJ1-2; 8 bases are a match to TRBD1. CDR1 and CDR2 from the germline V gene are MNHEY and SVGAGI. V shed 6 bases, J shed 5 bases, and the junction held 8 bases outside the gene matches. The CDR3 sequence is 14 residues long. The CDR3 loop reads CASRGTDRGYGYTF. The CDR3 DNA reads TGTGCCAGCAGAGGAACCGACAGGGGATATGGCTACACCTTC.

The chain joins TRBV5-1 to TRBJ1-5, with D perhaps TRBD1 (5 bases). V lost 0 bases, J lost 6 bases, and 13 bases lay in between. CDR3 size: 15 residues. Germline values: CDR1 SGHRS, CDR2 YFSETQ. In nucleotides, the CDR3 is TGCGCCAGCAGCTTGGAAGGGGCCGGTAGTCAGCCCCAGCATTTT. Its protein is CASSLEGAGSQPQHF. Looking up the rest from reference TRBV5-1 and TRBJ1-5 gives the full variable domain: KAGVTQTPRYLIKTRGQQVTLSCSPISGHRSVSWYQQTPGQGLQFLFEYFSETQRNKGNFPGRFSGRQFSNSRSEMNVSTLELGDSALYLCASSLEGAGSQPQHFGDGTRLSIL.

The rearrangement links TRBV4-2 to TRBJ2-1; D is possibly TRBD1 (6 bases). This CDR3 has 16 residues. V lost 1 base to trimming and J lost 4 bases, with 14 bases between them. Germline V CDR1 and CDR2: LGHNA, YNFKEQ. The CDR3 DNA is TGTGCCAGCAGCCAAGGGACCGGGACACAGTACAATGAGCAGTTCTTC. Amino acids: CASSQGTGTQYNEQFF.

The chain carries TRBV19 and TRBJ2-5; possible D gene TRBD2, 6 bases. The germline V gene has CDR1 LNHDA and CDR2 SQIVND (reference sequence). Trimming removed 5 bases from V and 1 base from J, with 14 bases in between. This CDR3 has 15 amino acids. CDR3 sequence: CASSVGNSGQETQYF. CDR3 nucleotides: TGTGCCAGTAGTGTTGGAAATAGCGGCCAAGAGACCCAGTACTTC.

V is TRBV7-3 and J is TRBJ2-3; 12 bases align to TRBD2. The CDR3 has 17 residues. CDR1 is SGHTA and CDR2 is FQGTGA in the germline V gene. Trimming at V came to 5 bases and at J to 5 bases, leaving 11 bases not matched to a gene. The CDR3 DNA sequence: TGTGCCAGCAGCCGGGGGCCTCCGGGACTAGCGGGAGATACGCAGTATTTT. Amino acids: CASSRGPPGLAGDTQYF. The complete variable domain, with remaining parts taken from reference TRBV7-3 and TRBJ2-3, reads GAGVSQTPSNKVTEKGKYVELRCDPISGHTALYWYRQSLGQGPEFLIYFQGTGAADDSGLPNDRFFAVRPEGSVSTLKIQRTERGDSAVYLCASSRGPPGLAGDTQYFGPGTRLTVL.

The chain links TRBV2 to TRBJ1-5; D is ambiguous. In germline, CDR1 is SNHLY, CDR2 FYNNEI. Trimming shortened V by 2 bases and J by 9 bases, and 17 bases separated the two germline ends. The CDR3 extends over 15 amino acids. The chain's CDR3 is CASSEIPGWRSPQHF. The CDR3 DNA reads TGTGCCAGCAGTGAAATTCCCGGCTGGCGGTCGCCCCAGCATTTT.

V gene TRBV5-1 combines with J gene TRBJ2-7; 11 positions match TRBD2. Germline V gene data show CDR1 as SGHRS and CDR2 as YFSETQ. The length of the CDR3 is 14 residues. After removal of 5 bases from V and 5 bases from J, the junction contained 6 bases not matched to a gene. The CDR3 sequence: CASSPGLADDEQYF. DNA for the CDR3: TGCGCCAGCAGTCCGGGACTAGCGGACGACGAGCAGTACTTC.

The chain uses TRBV12-3 or TRBV12-4 and TRBJ1-3; D gene unclear. With 4 bases removed from V and 3 bases from J, the gap between germline ends came to 7 bases. The CDR3 covers 13 residues. The CDR3 reads CASSSPFGNTIYF. The CDR3 region has the DNA TGTGCCAGCAGTTCTCCCTTTGGAAACACCATATATTTT.

CDR3 loop: CASSLATAGRDEQFF. DNA for the CDR3: TGTGCCAGCAGCTTAGCGACGGCGGGGCGGGATGAGCAGTTCTTC. This rearrangement joins TRBV7-2 to TRBJ2-1; D might be TRBD2 (6 bases). This CDR3 contains 15 residues. V was pared by 0 bases and J by 8 bases, with 14 bases between. Per the germline V gene, CDR1 is SGHTA and CDR2 is FQGNSA.

The gene calls are TRBV7-8 and TRBJ1-5; 9 positions agree with TRBD1. Germline lookup yields CDR1 SGHVS and CDR2 FQNEAQ. The V segment lost 4 bases and the J segment 4 bases; nucleotides outside the gene matches: 11. The CDR3 is made up of 17 amino acids. The CDR3: CASSSRTGTGNNQPQHF. CDR3 DNA sequence: TGTGCCAGCAGCTCTAGGACAGGGACAGGGAATAATCAGCCCCAGCATTTT.

V and J are TRBV5-1 and TRBJ1-2; the match to TRBD1 covers 8 bases. V dropped 4 bases and J dropped 8; count of bases not matched to a gene: 7. This CDR3 is built from 13 residues. Germline V gives CDR1 SGHRS, CDR2 YFSETQ. This CDR3 reads CASSPTGEGGYTF. The CDR3 DNA reads as TGCGCCAGCAGCCCGACAGGGGAGGGAGGCTACACCTTC.

The count of this clone is one. The chain joins TRBV5-8 to TRBJ1-5; 9 positions match TRBD1. Per germline, CDR1 SGHTS and CDR2 YDEGEE. V lost 4 bases and J lost 8; bases outside the gene matches: 13. This CDR3 comprises 16 residues. DNA of the CDR3: TGTGCCAGCAGCCTTAGACAGGGGGGAGCGCGTGAGCCCCAGCATTTT. As protein: CASSLRQGGAREPQHF.

The chain joins TRBV5-4 to TRBJ2-2; the match to TRBD1 covers 9 bases. CDR3 length: 16 amino acids. The germline V gene has CDR1 SGHNT and CDR2 YYREEE (reference sequence). The V and J ends lost 4 bases and 2 bases, in that order; junction bases with no gene match: 6. The CDR3 loop reads CASSGTTGGNTGELFF. CDR3 coding DNA: TGTGCCAGCAGCGGAACAACAGGGGGCAACACCGGGGAGCTGTTTTTT.